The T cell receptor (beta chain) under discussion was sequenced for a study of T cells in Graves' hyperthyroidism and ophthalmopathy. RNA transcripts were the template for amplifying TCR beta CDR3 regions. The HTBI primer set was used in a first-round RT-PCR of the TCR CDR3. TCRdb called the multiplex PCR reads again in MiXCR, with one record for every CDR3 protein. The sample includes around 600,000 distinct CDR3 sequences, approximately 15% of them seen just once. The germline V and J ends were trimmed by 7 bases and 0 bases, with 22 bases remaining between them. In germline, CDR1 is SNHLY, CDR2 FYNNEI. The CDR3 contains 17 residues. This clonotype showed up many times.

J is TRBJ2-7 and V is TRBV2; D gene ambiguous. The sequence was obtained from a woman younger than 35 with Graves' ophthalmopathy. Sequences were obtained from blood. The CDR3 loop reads CASIGETRVSASYEQYF. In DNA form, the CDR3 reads TGTGCCAGCATCGGCGAGACCCGTGTTTCGGCCTCCTACGAGCAGTACTTC.